These 21 T cell receptor beta chains share one sample of origin, sequenced in a study of shared clonotypes between healthy human individuals. Profiling relied on immunoSEQ multiplex PCR, and the TCRdb table lists in-frame clones only, not all of them. The data show over a million clones, more than 95% seen once. The source material was naive CD4+ T cells sorted from blood. Subset specified: CD45RA+ positively selected. All receptors come from a man younger than 45 in good health.

The CDR3 sequence: CASSSSDASGGDEQFF. CDR3 sequence (DNA): TGTGCCAGTAGTAGCTCAGATGCTAGCGGAGGAGATGAGCAGTTCTTC. This chain joins TRBV19 and TRBJ2-1, with 7 positions matching TRBD2. The germline V gene has CDR1 LNHDA and CDR2 SQIVND (reference sequence). The CDR3 has 16 residues. V gave up 4 bases and J gave up 8 bases; unmatched junction bases: 14.

With respect to this clone: The sample contains more than one DNA sequence encoding this CDR3. The chain links TRBV29-1 to TRBJ2-5; no clear D gene. CDR3 length equals 12 residues. The germline CDR1 and CDR2 sequences are SQVTM and ANQGSEA. The ends were cut back, 6 bases at V and 2 bases at J, with 10 bases in the middle. The CDR3 DNA reads as TGCAGCGTAAGTTTGGTACAAGAGACCCAGTACTTC. Translating it yields CSVSLVQETQYF.

The V call is TRBV19, the J call TRBJ2-3, with D unresolved. Germline values: CDR1 LNHDA, CDR2 SQIVND (reference sequence). Trimming cost V 5 bases and J 0 bases, with 9 bases left between them. The CDR3 length is 14 residues. The CDR3 DNA follows: TGTGCCAGTAGTGCCCGACATAGCACAGATACGCAGTATTTT. Translating gives CASSARHSTDTQYF.

This clone has just one count. The gene calls are TRBV7-8 and TRBJ2-7, with 8 bases aligning to TRBD1. V lost 4 bases, J lost 3 bases, and 5 bases stayed unmatched. Germline loops: CDR1 SGHVS, CDR2 FQNEAQ. The CDR3 has 14 amino acids. Written as DNA, the CDR3 is TGTGCCAGCAGCTCAAGACAGGGGATCTACGAGCAGTACTTC. Its protein product is CASSSRQGIYEQYF. Together with reference TRBV7-8 and TRBJ2-7, the CDR3 gives the full variable domain: GAGVSQSPRYKVAKRGQDVALRCDPISGHVSLFWYQQALGQGPEFLTYFQNEAQLDKSGLPSDRFFAERPEGSVSTLKIQRTQQEDSAVYLCASSSRQGIYEQYFGPGTRLTVT.

The table lists this clone with a count of one. The chain uses TRBV29-1 and TRBJ1-3; D not resolved. There are 12 residues in the CDR3. Germline-derived CDR1 and CDR2 are SQVTM and ANQGSEA. Deletions cut 7 bases from V and 2 bases from J, with 9 bases between. The CDR3 loop reads CSGRSTGNTIYF. CDR3 sequence (DNA): TGCAGCGGGCGGAGTACTGGAAACACCATATATTTT.

V is TRBV12-5 and J is TRBJ2-3; D gene ambiguous. Germline V gene lookup returns CDR1 LGHNT and CDR2 FRNRAP. The CDR3 extends over 18 amino acids. V was trimmed by 0 bases and J by 0 bases, leaving 16 bases between them. CDR3 protein: CASGLVGYDGPSTDTQYF. The CDR3, as DNA: TGTGCTAGTGGTTTGGTAGGATATGACGGCCCTAGCACAGATACGCAGTATTTT. Full variable domain (outside the CDR3, taken from reference TRBV12-5 and TRBJ2-3): DARVTQTPRHKVTEMGQEVTMRCQPILGHNTVFWYRQTMMQGLELLAYFRNRAPLDDSGMPKDRFSAEMPDATLATLKIQPSEPRDSAVYFCASGLVGYDGPSTDTQYFGPGTRLTVL.

The V call is TRBV28, the J call TRBJ2-3; D could derive from TRBD1 or TRBD2 (5 bases each). The CDR3 totals 15 residues. Deletions cut 6 bases from V and 6 bases from J, with 19 bases between. CDR1 MDHEN and CDR2 SYDVKM come from the germline V gene. Here the CDR3 reads CASRGSGGVSDTQYF. The CDR3 DNA reads as TGTGCCAGCAGAGGAAGTGGGGGAGTTAGCGATACGCAGTATTTT.

The rearrangement links TRBV19 to TRBJ2-7, with 10 bases that match TRBD2. This CDR3 is 17 amino acids long. Germline trimming cut 1 base from V and 3 bases from J; bases unmatched to any gene: 9. Looked up from germline, CDR1 is LNHDA and CDR2 is SQIVND (reference sequence). CDR3 nucleotides: TGTGCCAGTAGTATAGTAACTAGCGGGAACCATTACTACGAGCAGTACTTC. Residues: CASSIVTSGNHYYEQYF. Complete variable domain (other parts from reference TRBV19 and TRBJ2-7): DGGITQSPKYLFRKEGQNVTLSCEQNLNHDAMYWYRQDPGQGLRLIYYSQIVNDFQKGDIAEGYSVSREKKESFPLTVTSAQKNPTAFYLCASSIVTSGNHYYEQYFGPGTRLTVT.

The V call is TRBV27, the J call TRBJ2-1, with unresolved D. The V end was cut by 2 bases, the J end by 6 bases, with 29 bases between. There are 20 residues in the CDR3. Per the germline V gene, CDR1 is MNHEY and CDR2 is SMNVEV (reference sequence). In DNA form, the CDR3 reads TGTGCCAGCAGTTTAAGGGCTAATTCGGTAGCTGGAGACCCCCTCAATGAGCAGTTCTTC. Its translation: CASSLRANSVAGDPLNEQFF.

The chain links TRBV27 to TRBJ2-7; 7 nucleotides agree with TRBD1. J gave up 1 base and V 1 base, and 16 bases lay outside the gene matches. Germline values: CDR1 MNHEY, CDR2 SMNVEV (reference sequence). The CDR3 extends over 19 amino acids. CDR3 DNA: TGTGCCAGCAGTTTATACCGCCCAGGGGGTATGGCACCTTCCTACGAGCAGTACTTC. Amino acids: CASSLYRPGGMAPSYEQYF.

J is TRBJ2-7 and V is TRBV2; D ambiguous. This CDR3 comprises 13 residues. Germline V CDR1 and CDR2: SNHLY, FYNNEI. V lost 5 bases and J lost 2, with 10 bases in between. In DNA form, the CDR3 reads TGTGCCAGCAGTTCCTCCTGGGCCTACGAGCAGTACTTC. Translation: CASSSSWAYEQYF.

The chain has TRBV27 and TRBJ1-2; 7 nucleotides agree with TRBD1. With V trimmed by 10 bases and J by 5 bases, 10 bases remained unmatched. Looked up from germline, CDR1 is MNHEY and CDR2 is SMNVEV (reference sequence). This CDR3 comprises 13 residues. The DNA for the CDR3 is TGTGCCACCTCTCCAGGGGGATCTTATGGCTACACCTTC. Protein product: CATSPGGSYGYTF.

The CDR3 sequence: CASSVLMRGVSYEQYF. The CDR3 region has the DNA TGTGCCAGCAGCGTCTTAATGCGCGGGGTCTCCTACGAGCAGTACTTC. The V and J genes are TRBV9 and TRBJ2-7; tentatively, D is TRBD2 (6 bases). Trimming stripped 2 bases from V and 0 bases from J, with 15 bases between. This CDR3 has 16 amino acids. Germline CDR1 is SGDLS and CDR2 is YYNGEE.

The chain has TRBV5-1 and TRBJ2-5; D assignment may be TRBD1 or TRBD2 (5 bases each). Germline V CDR1 and CDR2: SGHRS, YFSETQ. The length of the CDR3 is 14 residues. The germline V and J ends were trimmed by 0 bases and 5 bases, with 11 bases remaining between them. CDR3 in amino acids: CASSLGDQEETQYF. Written as DNA, the CDR3 is TGCGCCAGCAGCTTGGGGGACCAGGAGGAGACCCAGTACTTC.

On this clone: Distinct nucleotide sequences in the sample also encode this CDR3. V gene TRBV2 combines with J gene TRBJ2-5; D ambiguous. The length of the CDR3 is 11 residues. V was clipped by 3 bases and J by 5 bases, with 4 bases between them. In germline, CDR1 is SNHLY, CDR2 FYNNEI. Here the CDR3 reads CASSERETQYF. In DNA form, the CDR3 reads TGTGCCAGCAGTGAGCGGGAGACCCAGTACTTC.

This clone was counted a single time. V gene TRBV5-4 combines with J gene TRBJ2-3, with TRBD2 matching over 14 bases. This CDR3 is 18 amino acids long. The germline gives CDR1 SGHNT, CDR2 YYREEE (reference sequence). Trimming took 4 bases from V and 6 from J; bases not matched to a gene: 13. The CDR3 sequence: CASSARTSGRFGGDTQYF. DNA for the CDR3: TGTGCCAGCAGCGCGAGGACTAGCGGGAGGTTTGGTGGGGATACGCAGTATTTT.

The chain joins TRBV29-1 to TRBJ2-3, with TRBD2 identical over 10 bases. This CDR3 contains 15 residues. With V trimmed by 7 bases and J by 4 bases, 11 bases remained unmatched. Germline V CDR1 and CDR2: SQVTM, ANQGSEA. The CDR3 region has the DNA TGCAGCGGTTTCCCGGTAGCGGGAGGAGCAGATACGCAGTATTTT. Amino acids: CSGFPVAGGADTQYF.

The J gene is TRBJ1-1, the V gene TRBV25-1; tentative D call: TRBD1 (5 bases). Between the trimmed V and J ends, which lost 7 bases and 5 bases, there was a span of 14 bases. The CDR3 length is 13 residues. In germline, CDR1 is MGHDK, CDR2 SYGVNS. The CDR3 DNA is TGTGCCAGCAAAGGGGCTCGGAGGACTGAAGCTTTCTTT. Translated, it gives CASKGARRTEAFF.

The chain links TRBV4-1 to TRBJ2-4; 8 nucleotides align to TRBD2. Germline V gene sequence: CDR1 MGHRA, CDR2 YSYEKL. Unmatched junction bases numbered 7, after V lost 2 bases and J lost 4 bases. This CDR3 is built from 16 residues. The CDR3 DNA reads as TGCGCCAGCAGCCAAAGGGCGACTAGCGAGAAAAACATTCAGTACTTC. Its translation is CASSQRATSEKNIQYF.

Of note for this clone: The sample contains more than one DNA sequence encoding this CDR3. The chain joins TRBV28 to TRBJ2-1, with D possibly matching TRBD2 (5 bases). With 2 bases removed from V and 0 bases from J, the gap between germline ends came to 8 bases. Germline CDR1 and CDR2: MDHEN and SYDVKM. The CDR3 is 15 amino acids. CDR3 DNA sequence: TGTGCCAGCAGTTTAGCGGGCAGCTCCTACAATGAGCAGTTCTTC. Translating gives CASSLAGSSYNEQFF.

A single count supports this clone. This sequence joins TRBV5-1 and TRBJ2-7, with D perhaps matching TRBD2 (6 bases). Germline values: CDR1 SGHRS, CDR2 YFSETQ. There are 15 residues in the CDR3. Trimming removed 5 bases from V and 7 bases from J, with 22 bases in between. CDR3: CASRPDGGGGVEQYF. CDR3 nucleotides: TGCGCCAGCAGGCCGGACGGAGGAGGCGGGGTGGAGCAGTACTTC.